This section outlines one T cell receptor (beta chain) sequence together with its context. This specimen belongs to a study of cytomegalovirus exposure and HLA in healthy donors. Primers for the PCR totalled 60 Vbeta and 13 Jbeta. TCRdb's table, derived via immunoSEQ multiplex PCR, lists solely in-frame clones and lacks some. Counted here are 150,000 to 200,000 clones, roughly 83% occurring once; the ten biggest clones make up around 1.6%. The CDR3 totals 14 residues. V lost 1 base and J 10 bases, leaving 12 bases between the germline ends. The germline V gene encodes CDR1 SGHRS and CDR2 YFSETQ. V and J are TRBV5-1 and TRBJ1-6, with a tentative D call TRBD1 (6 bases). Sequenced input: PBMCs. This clonotype originated in a woman aged 50 to 60 in good health and CMV-seronegative. CDR3 region: CASSLTRDNSPLHF. CDR3 nucleotide sequence: TGCGCCAGCAGCTTGACCCGGGACAACTCACCCCTCCACTTT.